These 9 T cell receptor beta chains were all obtained from the same sample, sequenced in a study of identical twins. TCRdb fed the 5' RACE reads into MiXCR, producing one record per CDR3 protein. The data contain over 600,000 distinct CDR3 sequences, around 21% of them singletons. This sample also appeared in a second study, on T cells expressing NK-cell markers.

Sequencing was performed on PBMCs. The source is a woman younger than 35 in good health.

Ten or more counts support this clonotype. The chain carries TRBV29-1 and TRBJ1-2; no clear D gene. The CDR3 has 14 residues. The V gene's germline CDR1 is SQVTM and CDR2 ANQGSEA. Trimming removed 4 bases at V and 0 bases at J, with 12 bases between. The CDR3 DNA follows: TGCAGCGTTGGGGAGGGAAAAGCTAACTATGGCTACACCTTC. Translating gives CSVGEGKANYGYTF.

The chain uses TRBV7-3 and TRBJ2-1; D unclear. CDR3 length: 12 amino acids. V was clipped by 1 base and J by 8 bases, with 6 bases between them. The germline gives CDR1 SGHTA, CDR2 FQGTGA. The CDR3 DNA reads as TGTGCCAGCAGCTTAAGGTCGGATGAGCAGTTCTTC. Translated, it gives CASSLRSDEQFF.

V is TRBV6-5 and J is TRBJ1-1, with D unresolved. With 0 bases removed from V and 7 bases from J, the gap between germline ends came to 9 bases. CDR1 MNHEY and CDR2 SVGAGI come from the germline V gene. The CDR3 totals 13 residues. The CDR3 reads CASSYSYGREAFF. The CDR3 region has the DNA TGTGCCAGCAGTTACTCGTATGGGCGTGAAGCTTTCTTT.

The chain links TRBV5-1 to TRBJ2-7; 7 positions agree with TRBD1. Per germline, CDR1 SGHRS and CDR2 YFSETQ. The CDR3 has 15 residues. V was clipped by 1 base and J by 2 bases; unmatched bases: 6. The CDR3 DNA sequence: TGCGCCAGCAGCTTGTCAGGGGGATCACCCTACGAGCAGTACTTC. This translates into CASSLSGGSPYEQYF.

This sequence joins TRBV6-5 and TRBJ2-1; the D call may be TRBD1 or TRBD2 (5 bases each). Germline V CDR1 and CDR2: MNHEY, SVGAGI. The CDR3 covers 14 residues. The V end lost 4 bases, the J end lost 7 bases, and 14 bases lay between the germline ends. The CDR3 protein is CASSWGGKRNEQFF. The CDR3 coding sequence is TGTGCCAGCAGTTGGGGCGGAAAGCGGAATGAGCAGTTCTTC.

This clonotype has only a few counts. This chain joins TRBV2 and TRBJ2-2; 7 bases align to TRBD1. Germline CDR1 SNHLY, CDR2 FYNNEI. This CDR3 region has 17 residues. V was clipped by 0 bases and J by 4 bases; unmatched bases: 8. The CDR3 region is CASSEALLAGGTGELFF. The CDR3 nucleotides are TGTGCCAGCAGTGAAGCGCTTCTGGCAGGGGGCACCGGGGAGCTGTTTTTT.

The V call is TRBV5-5, the J call TRBJ2-1; D remains unclear. This CDR3 is 15 amino acids long. The V and J ends lost 0 bases and 7 bases respectively, with 14 bases between them. Germline CDR1 reads SGHKS; CDR2 reads YYEKEE (reference sequence). In DNA, the CDR3 is TGTGCCAGCAGCTTGGGTGGGTCCCTCTGGAATGAGCAGTTCTTC. Translation: CASSLGGSLWNEQFF.

This clonotype came up a few times. The rearrangement links TRBV7-3 to TRBJ2-3, with TRBD2 as a possible D gene (7 bases). The CDR3 runs 15 residues. Per the germline V gene, CDR1 is SGHTA and CDR2 is FQGTGA. The V end lost 1 base, the J end lost 5 bases, and 13 bases lay between the germline ends. The CDR3 bases are TGTGCCAGCAGCTTAATAGGGGGGGCCAAAGATACGCAGTATTTT. Translated: CASSLIGGAKDTQYF.

V gene TRBV20-1 combines with J gene TRBJ2-7; D not certain. This CDR3 contains 15 residues. The germline V gene has CDR1 DFQATT and CDR2 SNEGSKA (reference sequence). The V gene lost 0 bases and the J gene lost 5 bases, with 17 bases spanning the gap. The CDR3 sequence: CSARDAVRSNDEQYF. The CDR3 DNA sequence: TGCAGTGCTAGAGATGCGGTCCGCTCGAACGACGAGCAGTACTTC.